This TCR beta chain was obtained from a study of CD8+CD57+ T cells in acquired aplastic anemia. According to the study, genomic DNA was the template for TCR beta VDJ and CDR3 profiling. TCRdb itself ran the reads through MiXCR, one entry per CDR3 protein. This sample yields under 200,000 distinct CDR3 sequences, of which 35% to 55% are seen a single time; approximately 1% belongs to the top ten. This CDR3 spans 15 amino acids. Germline CDR1 reads SGDLS; CDR2 reads YYNGEE. V lost 9 bases and J 0 bases, leaving 17 bases between the germline ends. In its sample, this clonotype was seen many times. The chain carries TRBV9 and TRBJ2-3, with D possibly matching TRBD2 (6 bases). This receptor was taken from a human donor in good health. The sample taken for sequencing was sorted CD4+, CD8+, or CD8+CD57+ T cells (not recorded which) from PBMCs. CDR3 DNA: TGTGCCAACGAGAGTAGCGGAACTAGCACAGATACGCAGTATTTT. Protein: CANESSGTSTDTQYF.